This T cell receptor (beta chain) comes out of a study of T cells in localized non-small cell lung cancer. Points from the study as a whole: Higher adjacent-lung clonality was associated with shorter survival.

Germline CDR1 reads ENHRY; CDR2 reads SYGVKD. The length of the CDR3 is 16 residues. The V gene lost 2 bases and the J gene lost 3 bases, with 16 bases spanning the gap. Measured with immunoSEQ multiplex PCR; TCRdb has only the in-frame clones, and not every one. In the table there are around 50,000 clones, approximately 90% of which are singletons. Remarks on this clone: What it recognizes is unknown.

Sequences were derived from peripheral blood, sampled before any cancer treatment. This rearrangement joins TRBV10-3 to TRBJ1-2; weak D call: TRBD1 (6 bases). This sequence originates from a male donor at least 60 years old with stage III squamous cell lung carcinoma. The CDR3 here is CAISERTAEPYYGYTF. Here the CDR3 DNA reads TGTGCCATCAGTGAGCGGACAGCCGAGCCTTACTATGGCTACACCTTC.